The clone carrying this T cell receptor beta chain came up once. The sample is drawn from a study of blood T cell repertoires in COVID-19. TCRdb keeps only in-frame clones here, not all; method: immunoSEQ multiplex PCR. The sample records 500,000 or so clones, about nine tenths being singletons. Trimming cost V 6 bases and J 3 bases; bases outside gene matches: 6. There are 15 residues in the CDR3. Germline lookup yields CDR1 SNHLY and CDR2 FYNNEI. The source material was PBMCs or T cells enriched from blood (not recorded which). The sequence was collected from a woman between 18 and 30 years old who had recovered from COVID-19. The rearrangement links TRBV2 to TRBJ1-5; 9 bases line up with TRBD1. CDR3 nucleotide sequence: TGTGCCAGCAGACAGGGGGCTGGTTTCAATCAGCCCCAGCATTTT. Its translation: CASRQGAGFNQPQHF.